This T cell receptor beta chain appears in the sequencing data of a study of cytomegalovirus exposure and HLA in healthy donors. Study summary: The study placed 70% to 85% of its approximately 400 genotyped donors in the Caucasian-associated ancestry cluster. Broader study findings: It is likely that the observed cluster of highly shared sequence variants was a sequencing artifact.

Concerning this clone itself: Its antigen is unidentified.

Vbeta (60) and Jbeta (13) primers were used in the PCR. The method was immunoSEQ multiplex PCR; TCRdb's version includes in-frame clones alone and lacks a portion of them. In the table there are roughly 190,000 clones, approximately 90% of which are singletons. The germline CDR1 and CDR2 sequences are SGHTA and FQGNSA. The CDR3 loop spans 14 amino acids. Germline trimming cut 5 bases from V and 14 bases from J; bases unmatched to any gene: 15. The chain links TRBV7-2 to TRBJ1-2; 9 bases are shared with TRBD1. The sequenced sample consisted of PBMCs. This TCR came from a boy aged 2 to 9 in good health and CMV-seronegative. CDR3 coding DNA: TGTGCCAGCAGCCTACGGACAGGGGACCCCGGGGAAACCTTC. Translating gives CASSLRTGDPGETF.